These 25 T cell receptor beta chains share one sample of origin, sequenced in a study of somatic mutations in cytotoxic T cells in rheumatoid arthritis. The assay was immunoSEQ multiplex PCR, and TCRdb's table has in-frame clones only and misses some. The sample has 5,000 to 6,000 clones, about 78% seen once; the top ten hold over 25%. The sample consisted of CD8+ T cells sorted from blood. The receptor source for this set is an adult with rheumatoid arthritis.

This clone was recorded only once. The rearrangement joins TRBV28 to TRBJ2-2; possibly TRBD1 or TRBD2 for D (5 bases each). Trimming left V 3 bases short and J 4 bases short, with 15 bases between. The CDR3 is 16 residues long. Germline V lookup: CDR1 MDHEN, CDR2 SYDVKM. DNA for the CDR3: TGTGCCAGCAGTTTGAGGGCAGGGTGGAGCACCGGGGAGCTGTTTTTT. This sequence encodes CASSLRAGWSTGELFF.

This clone was observed a handful of times. V is TRBV7-2 and J is TRBJ2-1; TRBD2 agrees at 12 bases. Germline-derived CDR1 and CDR2 are SGHTA and FQGNSA. This CDR3 spans 18 amino acids. The V and J ends lost 2 bases and 4 bases, in that order; junction bases with no gene match: 9. The CDR3 is CASSLRLAGATEYNEQFF. The CDR3 nucleotides read TGTGCCAGCAGCTTAAGACTAGCGGGGGCCACTGAATACAATGAGCAGTTCTTC.

The genes are TRBV19 and TRBJ2-1; the D is unclear. The CDR3 sequence is 12 residues long. Germline V gives CDR1 LNHDA, CDR2 SQIVND (reference sequence). Deletions cut 1 base from V and 6 bases from J, with 4 bases between. This CDR3 is CASSIVFNEQFF. The CDR3 DNA follows: TGTGCCAGTAGTATAGTTTTCAATGAGCAGTTCTTC.

The chain joins TRBV4-1 to TRBJ2-1; D ambiguous. The CDR3 has 13 residues. CDR1 is MGHRA, CDR2 YSYEKL, per germline. The V gene lost 1 base and the J gene lost 10 bases, with 11 bases spanning the gap. CDR3 amino acids: CASSQGISLEQFF. CDR3 DNA: TGCGCCAGCAGCCAAGGAATTTCACTGGAGCAGTTCTTC.

The V and J genes are TRBV29-1 and TRBJ2-2; D might be TRBD1 (6 bases). This CDR3 has 13 amino acids. V lost 7 bases, J lost 3 bases, and 12 bases lay in between. Germline CDR1 SQVTM, CDR2 ANQGSEA. The DNA of the CDR3 is TGCAGCGCCCGGGACATTCACACCGGGGAGCTGTTTTTT. The encoded protein is CSARDIHTGELFF.

The V and J genes are TRBV7-9 and TRBJ2-7; a possible D gene is TRBD1 (6 bases). CDR1 and CDR2 from the germline V gene are SEHNR and FQNEAQ (reference sequence). The CDR3 is made up of 14 amino acids. V was shortened by 3 bases and J by 2 bases, with 11 bases between the two germline ends. CDR3 residues: CASSFQDRPYEQYF. The CDR3 DNA is TGTGCCAGCAGCTTCCAGGACAGACCCTACGAGCAGTACTTC.

V gene TRBV7-9 combines with J gene TRBJ2-3; weak D call: TRBD2 (6 bases). Trimming shortened V by 4 bases and J by 5 bases, and 22 bases separated the two germline ends. The germline V gene has CDR1 SEHNR and CDR2 FQNEAQ (reference sequence). The CDR3 is 17 residues long. The CDR3 region has the DNA TGTGCCAGCAGCTCGCCAAGGGTGGGGGGTGTGAGAGATACGCAGTATTTT. It codes for CASSSPRVGGVRDTQYF.

The CDR3 DNA reads TGTGCCAGCAGCCAGGGGACAGGGAGTGGAAACACCATATATTTT. This encodes CASSQGTGSGNTIYF. The gene calls are TRBV4-2 and TRBJ1-3; 9 nucleotides line up with TRBD1. Per germline, CDR1 LGHNA and CDR2 YNFKEQ. The V and J ends lost 3 bases and 3 bases, in that order; junction bases with no gene match: 3. CDR3 size: 15 residues.

The rearrangement uses TRBV6-6 and TRBJ2-1; no clear D gene. The ends were cut back, 0 bases at V and 4 bases at J, with 1 base in the middle. CDR1 and CDR2 (germline): MNHNY, SVGAGI (reference sequence). CDR3 length: 12 amino acids. The CDR3 sequence is CASSYSYNEQFF. In nucleotides, the CDR3 is TGTGCCAGCAGTTACTCTTACAATGAGCAGTTCTTC.

This chain uses TRBV11-2 with TRBJ1-1; TRBD1 might be the D (6 bases). V was shortened by 4 bases and J by 1 base, with 10 bases between the two germline ends. CDR1 and CDR2 (germline): SGHAT, FQNNGV. This CDR3 has 14 residues. The CDR3 DNA reads as TGTGCCAGCAGCTATAAGACAGGGAACACTGAAGCTTTCTTT. Protein: CASSYKTGNTEAFF.

V gene TRBV29-1 combines with J gene TRBJ1-5; unclear D gene. Per the germline V gene, CDR1 is SQVTM and CDR2 is ANQGSEA. Trimming took 6 bases from V and 0 from J, leaving 18 bases between them. This CDR3 contains 16 residues. In DNA, the CDR3 is TGCAGCGTCGGTGGACTGGGCCATGATAGCAATCAGCCCCAGCATTTT. Its protein is CSVGGLGHDSNQPQHF.

This chain connects TRBV6-5 to TRBJ2-7; D not certain. Looked up from germline, CDR1 is MNHEY and CDR2 is SVGAGI. CDR3 size: 13 residues. The germline V and J ends were trimmed by 6 bases and 0 bases, with 9 bases remaining between them. The CDR3 sequence: CASSPQSSYEQYF. Written as DNA, the CDR3 is TGTGCCAGCAGCCCACAGAGCTCCTACGAGCAGTACTTC.

This clone has just a few counts. The V and J genes are TRBV4-2 and TRBJ1-2, with no clear D. Trimming removed 1 base from V and 7 bases from J, with 4 bases in between. The CDR3 length is 11 residues. Germline CDR1 LGHNA, CDR2 YNFKEQ. In DNA form, the CDR3 reads TGTGCCAGCAGCCAAGGAGGTGGCTACACCTTC. Translation gives CASSQGGGYTF.

This clone occurred a few times. The chain recombines TRBV19 with TRBJ1-1, with no clear D. CDR1 LNHDA and CDR2 SQIVND come from the germline V gene (reference sequence). The CDR3 spans 13 residues. With 3 bases removed from V and 8 bases from J, the gap between germline ends came to 13 bases. DNA for the CDR3: TGTGCCAGTAGTATGAGTTTTTGGGCGGAAGCTTTCTTT. This gives the protein CASSMSFWAEAFF.

The chain joins TRBV7-8 to TRBJ2-7; TRBD2 matches at 7 bases. CDR3 size: 15 residues. V trimming: 5 bases; J trimming: 7 bases; junction bases outside the gene matches: 14. The germline CDR1 and CDR2 sequences are SGHVS and FQNEAQ. For the CDR3, the DNA is TGTGCCAGCAGCCCTCAGGTGGGGGGGGGTGCAGAGCAGTACTTC. It is translated as CASSPQVGGGAEQYF.

The CDR3: CASSLLAGGPGNEQFF. The CDR3 nucleotides read TGTGCCAGCAGCTTACTAGCGGGGGGGCCAGGAAATGAGCAGTTCTTC. J is TRBJ2-1 and V is TRBV7-9; 12 bases agree with TRBD2. This CDR3 is built from 16 residues. The germline gives CDR1 SEHNR, CDR2 FQNEAQ (reference sequence). V lost 2 bases and J lost 7; bases outside the gene matches: 6.

V gene TRBV23-1 combines with J gene TRBJ1-6; D gene uncertain. TRBV23-1 is filed as an ORF, its function uncertain. This CDR3 contains 16 residues. V dropped 8 bases and J dropped 0 bases, with 14 bases sitting between them. This CDR3 reads CASPEGPSSYNSPLHF. CDR3 DNA sequence: TGCGCCAGCCCGGAGGGCCCAAGCTCCTATAATTCACCCCTCCACTTT.

The chain uses TRBV19 and TRBJ1-4, with D possibly being TRBD1 (5 bases). The germline V gene has CDR1 LNHDA and CDR2 SQIVND (reference sequence). The CDR3 extends over 15 amino acids. The germline V and J ends were trimmed by 3 bases and 6 bases, with 14 bases remaining between them. CDR3 bases: TGTGCCAGTAGTATCGATGGGGAAGGGGATGAAAAACTGTTTTTT. Protein product: CASSIDGEGDEKLFF. The whole variable domain, filled in from reference TRBV19 and TRBJ1-4, reads DGGITQSPKYLFRKEGQNVTLSCEQNLNHDAMYWYRQDPGQGLRLIYYSQIVNDFQKGDIAEGYSVSREKKESFPLTVTSAQKNPTAFYLCASSIDGEGDEKLFFGSGTQLSVL.

This chain joins TRBV27 and TRBJ1-1, with D maybe TRBD1 (6 bases). The CDR3 consists of 16 residues. Trimming took off 0 bases at V and 1 base at J, with 12 bases between the two ends. CDR1 is MNHEY and CDR2 is SMNVEV in the germline V gene (reference sequence). For the CDR3, the DNA is TGTGCCAGCAGTTTATCGGGGGGCTCTTCGAACACTGAAGCTTTCTTT. Translated: CASSLSGGSSNTEAFF.

For the CDR3, the DNA is TGTGCCAGCAGCCAACTCATGGGAAGGGGGACGGAAGGCGAGCAGTACTTC. Translated, it gives CASSQLMGRGTEGEQYF. This chain joins TRBV4-2 and TRBJ2-7, with a possible D match to TRBD1 (6 bases). The germline gives CDR1 LGHNA, CDR2 YNFKEQ. There are 17 residues in the CDR3. Trimming stripped 2 bases from V and 6 bases from J, with 23 bases between.

The V gene is TRBV7-2, the J gene TRBJ2-1, with 11 nucleotides matching TRBD2. Germline trimming cut 5 bases from V and 14 bases from J; bases unmatched to any gene: 8. Germline CDR1 SGHTA, CDR2 FQGNSA. CDR3 size: 13 residues. This CDR3 reads CASSPGTSGRKFF. The CDR3 coding sequence is TGTGCCAGCAGCCCCGGGACTAGCGGTCGAAAGTTCTTC. Full variable domain (missing parts from reference TRBV7-2 and TRBJ2-1): GAGVSQSPSNKVTEKGKDVELRCDPISGHTALYWYRQSLGQGLEFLIYFQGNSAPDKSGLPSDRFSAERTGGSVSTLTIQRTQQEDSAVYLCASSPGTSGRKFFGPGTRLTVL.

J is TRBJ2-1 and V is TRBV30; D unclear. CDR1 is GTSNPN and CDR2 is SVGIG in the germline V gene (reference sequence). This CDR3 has 10 residues. The V end lost 1 base, the J end lost 13 bases, and 8 bases lay between the germline ends. This CDR3 is CAWSEGQQFF. CDR3 bases: TGTGCCTGGAGTGAGGGCCAACAGTTCTTC.

The chain employs TRBV7-2 and TRBJ1-1; D remains unclear. Trimming pared 3 bases from V and 9 bases from J, leaving 5 bases between. The CDR3 consists of 10 residues. CDR1 and CDR2 (germline): SGHTA, FQGNSA. The CDR3 nucleotides read TGTGCCAGCAGCTTTTCGAAAGCTTTCTTT. Translating gives CASSFSKAFF.

The V call is TRBV19, the J call TRBJ1-4, with a tentative D call TRBD1 (5 bases). V dropped 5 bases and J dropped 1 base, with 14 bases sitting between them. CDR3 length equals 16 residues. Looked up from germline, CDR1 is LNHDA and CDR2 is SQIVND (reference sequence). CDR3 sequence (DNA): TGTGCCAGTAGTGATTGGGGGAGCGGAACTAATGAAAAACTGTTTTTT. It translates to CASSDWGSGTNEKLFF.

The chain links TRBV18 to TRBJ1-4; D remains ambiguous. With 5 bases removed from V and 6 bases from J, the gap between germline ends came to 10 bases. The CDR3 runs 13 residues. Germline-derived CDR1 and CDR2 are KGHSH and LQKENI. This chain's CDR3 is CASSERPHEKLFF. In DNA, the CDR3 is TGTGCCAGCTCAGAGAGACCTCATGAAAAACTGTTTTTT.